This entry lists 18 T cell receptor beta chains sequenced from one sample in a study of Ad26.COV2.S vaccination and SARS-CoV-2 variants. Treatment specified: about 20 received Ad26.COV2.S at low or high dose, single or two shots; about five received placebo; per-sample allocation not given. Samples were taken on day 63 after the first vaccine or placebo injection. The assay was immunoSEQ multiplex PCR, and TCRdb's table has in-frame clones only and misses some. This sample has approximately 450,000 clones, with 90% found just once. Source: peripheral blood, taken in a trial of Ad26.COV2.S vaccine versus placebo. The receptor source for this set is a person aged 18-60 years who received the Ad26.COV2.S COVID-19 vaccine or a placebo.

The gene calls are TRBV10-3 and TRBJ2-5; D may be TRBD2 (6 bases). V was clipped by 3 bases and J by 3 bases, with 11 bases between them. The CDR3 covers 14 residues. The germline V gene encodes CDR1 ENHRY and CDR2 SYGVKD. The CDR3 nucleotides read TGTGCCATCAGTGACGGGACTCGAGAAGAGACCCAGTACTTC. It encodes CAISDGTREETQYF.

The rearrangement links TRBV28 to TRBJ2-1; TRBD1 aligns across 9 bases. J gave up 8 bases and V 1 base, and 6 bases lay outside the gene matches. This CDR3 is built from 15 residues. CDR1 MDHEN and CDR2 SYDVKM come from the germline V gene. DNA of the CDR3: TGTGCCAGCAGTTTATTCGGGACAGGGCCCCATGAGCAGTTCTTC. Protein product: CASSLFGTGPHEQFF.

A few counts support this clone. The chain combines TRBV28 with TRBJ1-3; D is unclear. The CDR3 loop spans 13 amino acids. CDR1 and CDR2 from the germline V gene are MDHEN and SYDVKM. V shed 1 base and J shed 1 base, with 2 bases lying between them. Here the CDR3 DNA reads TGTGCCAGCAGTTTATTTTCTGGAAACACCATATATTTT. It yields the protein CASSLFSGNTIYF.

Comments on this clone: The junction does not match germline at one end; this may be a read error. This same CDR3 is encoded by further DNA sequences in the sample. The rearrangement joins TRBV3-1 (or the pseudogene TRBV3-2) to TRBJ2-2; possibly TRBD1 for D (6 bases). This CDR3 spans 13 amino acids. Germline V CDR1 and CDR2: LGHDT, YNNKEL (reference sequence). The CDR3 DNA reads TGTGCCAGCGGAAGATACAGGGCCGGGGAACTGTTTTTT. Translating it yields CASGRYRAGELFF.

V gene TRBV2 combines with J gene TRBJ1-2, with TRBD1 matching over 7 bases. Germline V lookup: CDR1 SNHLY, CDR2 FYNNEI. The CDR3 sequence is 13 residues long. J was trimmed by 8 bases and V by 6 bases; bases with no gene match: 9. CDR3 nucleotide sequence: TGTGCCAGCAGCGCCCCAGGGGGGTACGGCTACACCTTC. Its protein is CASSAPGGYGYTF.

The gene calls are TRBV9 and TRBJ2-2, with a weak D call TRBD2 (5 bases). This CDR3 has 15 residues. Between the trimmed V and J ends, which lost 3 bases and 4 bases, there was a span of 13 bases. Germline assignment: CDR1 SGDLS and CDR2 YYNGEE. The CDR3 coding sequence is TGTGCCAGCAGCGCAGAAACTAGTTTCACCGGGGAGCTGTTTTTT. It codes for CASSAETSFTGELFF. Combining the CDR3 with reference TRBV9 and TRBJ2-2 gives the whole variable domain DSGVTQTPKHLITATGQRVTLRCSPRSGDLSVYWYQQSLDQGLQFLIQYYNGEERAKGNILERFSAQQFPDLHSELNLSSLELGDSALYFCASSAETSFTGELFFGEGSRLTVL.

The J gene is TRBJ2-7, the V gene TRBV7-9, with 8 bases matching TRBD1. J gave up 7 bases and V 5 bases, and 13 bases lay outside the gene matches. CDR1 and CDR2 from the germline V gene are SEHNR and FQNEAQ (reference sequence). The CDR3 runs 15 residues. This CDR3 is CASSPTGAGLREQYF. As DNA, the CDR3 is TGTGCCAGCAGCCCGACAGGGGCGGGCCTACGGGAGCAGTACTTC.

The V gene is TRBV27, the J gene TRBJ2-7; D is perhaps TRBD1 or TRBD2 (5 bases each). Germline V lookup: CDR1 MNHEY, CDR2 SMNVEV (reference sequence). The V and J ends lost 8 bases and 2 bases respectively, with 16 bases between them. This CDR3 has 14 residues. The CDR3 DNA reads as TGTGCCAGCGGCTCCGGGACGGATACCTACGAGCAGTACTTC. Residues: CASGSGTDTYEQYF.

The chain is built from TRBV12-3 or TRBV12-4 and TRBJ2-7, with 8 bases fitting TRBD1. There are 12 residues in the CDR3. V lost 6 bases and J lost 6; bases outside the gene matches: 4. In nucleotides, the CDR3 is TGTGCCAGCAGCCCTGACAGGGGCGAGCAGTACTTC. Translation: CASSPDRGEQYF.

CDR3 amino acids: CASSSLAGSGNEQFF. The CDR3 DNA follows: TGCGCCAGCAGCTCCCTAGCGGGGTCGGGGAATGAGCAGTTCTTC. This chain joins TRBV5-1 and TRBJ2-1, with 9 nucleotides matching TRBD2. This CDR3 has 15 residues. Germline trimming cut 3 bases from V and 7 bases from J; bases unmatched to any gene: 8. In germline, CDR1 is SGHRS, CDR2 YFSETQ. Full variable domain (outside the CDR3, taken from reference TRBV5-1 and TRBJ2-1): KAGVTQTPRYLIKTRGQQVTLSCSPISGHRSVSWYQQTPGQGLQFLFEYFSETQRNKGNFPGRFSGRQFSNSRSEMNVSTLELGDSALYLCASSSLAGSGNEQFFGPGTRLTVL.

The chain uses TRBV9 and TRBJ2-3; TRBD2 is a possible D gene (5 bases). This CDR3 region has 16 residues. The V gene's germline CDR1 is SGDLS and CDR2 YYNGEE. Trimming removed 0 bases at V and 0 bases at J, with 11 bases between. The CDR3 loop reads CASSVGSLASTDTQYF. CDR3 in DNA: TGTGCCAGCAGCGTAGGATCCCTAGCTAGCACAGATACGCAGTATTTT.

The rearrangement uses TRBV4-1 and TRBJ2-1; 9 bases align to TRBD2. Per the germline V gene, CDR1 is MGHRA and CDR2 is YSYEKL. The V segment lost 3 bases and the J segment 0 bases; nucleotides outside the gene matches: 6. This CDR3 is built from 17 residues. The CDR3 DNA sequence: TGCGCCAGCAGCCAGGGCTGGCGGGAGGGCTCCTACAATGAGCAGTTCTTC. Its translation is CASSQGWREGSYNEQFF.

With respect to this clone: Other nucleotide sequences from this sample produce the same CDR3. This chain links TRBV18 with TRBJ1-2; D is perhaps TRBD1 (5 bases). V was shortened by 3 bases and J by 3 bases, with 8 bases between the two germline ends. Germline assignment: CDR1 KGHSH and CDR2 LQKENI. The CDR3 runs 13 residues. The CDR3 loop is CASSPGGDYGYTF. Written as DNA, the CDR3 is TGTGCCAGCTCACCTGGAGGGGACTATGGCTACACCTTC.

The chain couples TRBV28 to TRBJ1-1; TRBD1 is a possible D gene (5 bases). Germline lookup yields CDR1 MDHEN and CDR2 SYDVKM. This CDR3 spans 17 amino acids. V lost 2 bases and J lost 0, with 16 bases in between. Here the CDR3 reads CASSLREGRGMNTEAFF. As DNA, the CDR3 is TGTGCCAGCAGTTTAAGGGAGGGGAGAGGGATGAACACTGAAGCTTTCTTT.

The chain employs TRBV30 and TRBJ1-1, with 9 bases identical to TRBD1. V was clipped by 0 bases and J by 1 base; unmatched bases: 6. Germline-derived CDR1 and CDR2 are GTSNPN and SVGIG (reference sequence). This CDR3 region has 16 residues. The CDR3 nucleotides are TGTGCCTGGAGTGTACCAACGACAGGGGGGAACACTGAAGCTTTCTTT. Translating gives CAWSVPTTGGNTEAFF.

The chain joins TRBV19 to TRBJ1-1; 7 nucleotides match TRBD1. This CDR3 has 16 amino acids. The ends lost 7 bases at V and 1 base at J; junction bases unmatched: 12. Germline CDR1 is LNHDA and CDR2 is SQIVND (reference sequence). The CDR3 region is CASIQTRGRWNTEAFF. The CDR3 DNA is TGTGCCAGTATACAGACAAGGGGGCGTTGGAACACTGAAGCTTTCTTT. The whole variable domain, remainder taken from reference TRBV19 and TRBJ1-1, is DGGITQSPKYLFRKEGQNVTLSCEQNLNHDAMYWYRQDPGQGLRLIYYSQIVNDFQKGDIAEGYSVSREKKESFPLTVTSAQKNPTAFYLCASIQTRGRWNTEAFFGQGTRLTVV.

This rearrangement joins TRBV7-7 to TRBJ2-2; D might be TRBD2 (5 bases). Germline V gives CDR1 SSHAT, CDR2 FNYEAQ (reference sequence). The ends were cut back, 2 bases at V and 7 bases at J, with 14 bases in the middle. This CDR3 has 15 residues. The chain's CDR3 is CASSLHNGIDGELFF. The CDR3 nucleotides read TGTGCCAGCAGCTTACACAACGGGATAGACGGGGAGCTGTTTTTT.

The chain is built from TRBV28 and TRBJ2-2; possibly TRBD2 for D (5 bases). The germline V and J ends were trimmed by 6 bases and 3 bases, with 14 bases remaining between them. This CDR3 has 15 amino acids. The germline CDR1 and CDR2 sequences are MDHEN and SYDVKM. DNA for the CDR3: TGTGCCAGCAGGGTAAGAGGGATTGACACCGGGGAGCTGTTTTTT. This sequence encodes CASRVRGIDTGELFF.